This TCR beta chain was recovered during a study of blood T cell repertoires in COVID-19. Looking at the study overall: Samples taken during acute and convalescent COVID-19 were collected in the United States, Italy and Spain. The cDNA or gDNA used as material had been derived from T cells, B-cell-depleted T cells, or PBMCs.

Per the original data handling: Amplification of reference gene primers provided the estimated nucleated cell counts. Profiling relied on immunoSEQ multiplex PCR, and the TCRdb table lists in-frame clones only, not all of them. V, J and clone size are those of that table, while D and trimming were read from the DNA. The sample lists tens of thousands of clones, about 79% occurring once. The receptor comes from a human donor in a cohort sampled during active COVID-19. Sequencing was done on a sample of peripheral blood.

This CDR3 reads CASSLPRDSFSGNTIYF. The CDR3 DNA sequence: TGTGCCAGCAGCTTGCCCCGGGACAGCTTCTCTGGAAACACCATATATTTT. The chain joins TRBV7-8 to TRBJ1-3; 7 nucleotides agree with TRBD1. CDR1 is SGHVS and CDR2 is FQNEAQ in the germline V gene. The CDR3 is made up of 17 amino acids. Trimming removed 3 bases from V and 0 bases from J; junction bases left unmatched: 8.